This is a list of T cell receptor beta chains from one sample in a study of blood T cell repertoires in COVID-19. Only in-frame clones appear in the TCRdb table, and some are missing; sequencing was by immunoSEQ multiplex PCR. The table records 250,000 or so clones, about 89% of them present only once. Sequences were obtained from peripheral blood. The receptor set was obtained from a woman aged 40 to 50 who had recovered from COVID-19. CDR3s include the opening cysteine and the closing phenylalanine or tryptophan. D genes are given only for firm matches. The size of a clone is reported for some rows only, either as once, few or many, or as a class for expanded clones.

clone_size,j_call,d_call,v_call,cdr3_aa,cdr3_nt
.,TRBJ1-2,TRBD1,TRBV7-9,CASSLQGQGEYYGYTF,TGTGCCAGCAGCTTACAGGGACAGGGGGAATACTATGGCTACACCTTC
.,TRBJ2-5,.,TRBV11-2,CASSPAAQETQYF,TGTGCCAGCAGCCCCGCGGCACAAGAGACCCAGTACTTC
.,TRBJ2-2,TRBD1,TRBV11-3,CASSATGDGELFF,TGTGCCAGCAGCGCCACAGGGGACGGGGAGCTGTTTTTT
.,TRBJ2-3,.,TRBV10-3,CAISGGDSYTDTQYF,TGTGCCATCAGCGGTGGGGACTCCTACACAGATACGCAGTATTTT
.,TRBJ2-5,TRBD2,TRBV7-2,CASSPSGEETQYF,TGTGCCAGCAGTCCGAGCGGGGAAGAGACCCAGTACTTC
.,TRBJ1-1,.,TRBV10-3,CAISVQGNTEAFF,TGTGCCATCAGCGTCCAGGGGAACACTGAAGCTTTCTTT
.,TRBJ2-1,.,TRBV25-1,CASSRGLVEKFF,TGTGCCAGCAGCCGGGGGTTGGTTGAAAAGTTCTTC
.,TRBJ2-5,TRBD2,TRBV6-2/TRBV6-3,CASSLNGGWETQYF,TGTGCCAGCAGCCTCAACGGGGGGTGGGAGACCCAGTACTTC
.,TRBJ1-1,TRBD1,TRBV29-1,CTGTVQLNTEAFF,TGCACCGGGACAGTTCAATTAAACACTGAAGCTTTCTTT
.,TRBJ1-2,TRBD1,TRBV5-4,CASSARQGAGGYTF,TGTGCCAGCAGCGCCCGACAGGGGGCTGGTGGCTACACCTTC
.,TRBJ1-5,.,TRBV29-1,CSVEIGNQPQHF,TGCAGCGTTGAAATCGGCAATCAGCCCCAGCATTTT
.,TRBJ2-3,.,TRBV9,CASSPQSGGPLDTQYF,TGTGCCAGCAGCCCCCAGTCAGGGGGGCCGTTAGATACGCAGTATTTT
.,TRBJ2-4,.,TRBV25-1,CASSIRGARAKNIQYF,TGTGCCAGCAGTATCCGCGGGGCCCGAGCCAAAAACATTCAGTACTTC
.,TRBJ2-1,.,TRBV11-2,CASSLDRGRDSFF,TGTGCCAGCAGCTTAGATAGGGGGCGGGATTCGTTCTTC
.,TRBJ2-7,.,TRBV10-3,CAISESYLYEQYF,TGTGCCATCAGTGAGTCGTACCTATACGAGCAGTACTTC
.,TRBJ2-7,.,TRBV12-3/TRBV12-4,CASSSPTYEQYF,TGTGCCAGCAGTTCCCCAACCTACGAGCAGTACTTC
.,TRBJ2-1,.,TRBV6-2/TRBV6-3,CASSYPSNEQFF,TGTGCCAGCAGTTATCCCAGCAATGAGCAGTTCTTC
.,TRBJ1-2,.,TRBV19,CASSIGEGQAYGYTF,TGTGCCAGTAGTATAGGAGAGGGCCAGGCCTATGGCTACACCTTC
.,TRBJ2-7,.,TRBV21-1,CASSPDGSSYEQYF,TGTGCCAGCAGCCCGGACGGGAGCTCCTACGAGCAGTACTTC
.,TRBJ2-2,.,TRBV6-2/TRBV6-3,CASSPGTGELFF,TGTGCCAGCAGTCCAGGAACCGGGGAGCTGTTTTTT
.,TRBJ1-4,.,TRBV5-1,CASSEGRGPTSEKLFF,TGCGCCAGCAGCGAAGGGAGGGGCCCCACAAGTGAAAAACTGTTTTTT
.,TRBJ2-7,TRBD2,TRBV5-4,CASSYGLAPEQYF,TGTGCCAGCAGCTATGGACTAGCACCCGAGCAGTACTTC
.,TRBJ2-5,.,TRBV19,CASSIPGSETQYF,TGTGCCAGTAGTATACCAGGGTCGGAGACCCAGTACTTC
.,TRBJ2-7,.,TRBV7-8,CASSLERGNYEQYF,TGTGCCAGCAGCTTAGAAAGGGGGAACTACGAGCAGTACTTC
.,TRBJ1-1,TRBD1,TRBV4-1,CASSQAGQGNEAFF,TGCGCCAGCAGCCAAGCGGGACAGGGGAATGAAGCTTTCTTT
.,TRBJ1-3,.,TRBV9,CASSVGQYSGNTIYF,TGTGCCAGCAGCGTAGGACAGTACTCTGGAAACACCATATATTTT
.,TRBJ1-1,TRBD1,TRBV7-9,CASSSNDRVLSNTEAFF,TGTGCCAGCAGCTCCAACGACAGGGTATTGAGTAACACTGAAGCTTTCTTT
.,TRBJ2-5,TRBD1,TRBV5-1,CASSLFGTEKGETQYF,TGCGCCAGCAGCTTGTTCGGGACAGAGAAAGGAGAGACCCAGTACTTC
once,TRBJ2-2,.,TRBV2,CASSPQGGNTGELFF,TGTGCCAGCAGTCCACAGGGCGGGAACACCGGGGAGCTGTTTTTT
.,TRBJ1-4,.,TRBV7-6,CASSWEIGEKLFF,TGTGCCAGCAGCTGGGAGATAGGTGAAAAACTGTTTTTT
.,TRBJ1-3,TRBD1,TRBV20-1,CSASPRKGAFGNTIYF,TGCAGTGCTAGTCCCAGGAAGGGGGCGTTTGGAAACACCATATATTTT
.,TRBJ1-1,.,TRBV7-8,CASSLVPQGTEAFF,TGTGCCAGCAGCTTAGTCCCACAGGGCACTGAAGCTTTCTTT
.,TRBJ2-5,.,TRBV10-3,CAISEGRDETQYF,TGTGCCATCAGTGAGGGGCGGGACGAGACCCAGTACTTC
once,TRBJ1-2,TRBD1,TRBV9,CASSLTGTGDYGYTF,TGTGCCAGCAGCTTGACCGGGACAGGGGACTATGGCTACACCTTC
.,TRBJ2-5,.,TRBV1,CTSSQDRTSGEVGETQYF,TGCACCAGCAGCCAAGATCGTACTAGCGGGGAAGTGGGAGAGACCCAGTACTTC
.,TRBJ2-1,.,TRBV29-1,CSDLANPLTNEQFF,TGCAGCGATCTGGCCAACCCCCTCACAAATGAGCAGTTCTTC
.,TRBJ1-1,.,TRBV7-9,CASSRRTEAFF,TGTGCCAGCAGCCGGAGGACTGAAGCTTTCTTT
.,TRBJ2-4,.,TRBV28,CASSFPPSRQFLKNIQYF,TGTGCCAGCAGTTTCCCTCCTTCCAGGCAGTTCCTGAAAAACATTCAGTACTTC
.,TRBJ1-4,.,TRBV25-1,CASSAGGWEKLFF,TGTGCCAGCAGTGCCGGAGGTTGGGAAAAACTGTTTTTT
.,TRBJ1-2,TRBD1,TRBV7-2,CASSLEPGQGFSFGYGYTF,TGTGCCAGCAGCTTAGAACCGGGACAGGGCTTTTCTTTCGGCTATGGCTACACCTTC
.,TRBJ2-5,.,TRBV5-1,CASSPGTREETQYF,TGCGCCAGCAGCCCTGGGACTCGTGAGGAGACCCAGTACTTC
.,TRBJ2-7,TRBD1,TRBV25-1,CASSVRDRGYEQYF,TGTGCCAGCAGTGTCCGGGACAGGGGTTACGAGCAGTACTTC